This T cell receptor (beta chain) was captured by sequencing in a study of blood T cell repertoires in COVID-19. Study at large: Sites across the United States, Italy and Spain contributed samples from acute and convalescent COVID-19.

Sequenced by immunoSEQ multiplex PCR; TCRdb stores in-frame clones only, minus some. The sample carries 200,000 or so clones, 88% recorded once. The CDR3 runs 14 residues. The germline gives CDR1 MNHEY, CDR2 SVGAGI. Trimming pared 5 bases from V and 3 bases from J, leaving 12 bases between. Sequenced input: peripheral blood. The chain has TRBV6-5 and TRBJ2-3; D is ambiguous. The sequence was obtained from a woman aged 60 to 75 with acute or convalescent COVID-19. For the CDR3, the DNA is TGTGCCAGCAGTCCTTACCACTTGACAGATACGCAGTATTTT. Translating gives CASSPYHLTDTQYF.